Listed here are 26 T cell receptor beta chains from one sample, sequenced in a study of T-cell memory formation after mild COVID-19. TCRdb passed the 5' RACE reads through MiXCR, listing each CDR3 protein once. The repertoire holds under 600,000 distinct CDR3 sequences, with about 20% as singletons. Sequencing used PBMCs or a T cell subset sorted from them (not recorded which). The receptors here all came from an adult woman who had mild COVID-19 (a few samples of this study predate the infection). Cell type and time point are not known.

This clonotype was seen only a few times. The genes are TRBV9 and TRBJ1-5, with unresolved D. The germline V and J ends were trimmed by 1 base and 4 bases, with 6 bases remaining between them. The germline CDR1 and CDR2 sequences are SGDLS and YYNGEE. This CDR3 comprises 13 residues. CDR3 nucleotides: TGTGCCAGCAGCGTATCGGGGAATCAGCCCCAGCATTTT. Translated, it gives CASSVSGNQPQHF. The full variable domain, rest sourced from reference TRBV9 and TRBJ1-5, is DSGVTQTPKHLITATGQRVTLRCSPRSGDLSVYWYQQSLDQGLQFLIQYYNGEERAKGNILERFSAQQFPDLHSELNLSSLELGDSALYFCASSVSGNQPQHFGDGTRLSIL.

This CDR3 is CASSYGGTSLAGGRQTQYF. CDR3 nucleotide sequence: TGTGCCAGCAGCTATGGAGGGACTTCGCTAGCGGGCGGGCGGCAGACCCAGTACTTC. The chain carries TRBV12-3 or TRBV12-4 and TRBJ2-5; TRBD2 matches at 8 bases. The CDR3 consists of 19 residues. The junction had 24 bases not matched to a gene; V was cut back by 6 bases and J by 6 bases.

The gene calls are TRBV7-9 and TRBJ2-3; D possibly corresponds to TRBD2 (5 bases). This CDR3 is built from 12 residues. V was clipped by 5 bases and J by 5 bases, with 8 bases between them. CDR1 is SEHNR, CDR2 FQNEAQ, per germline (reference sequence). The CDR3 DNA reads as TGTGCCAGCAGCACGGGGAGAGATACGCAGTATTTT. This encodes CASSTGRDTQYF. The complete variable domain, with remaining parts taken from reference TRBV7-9 and TRBJ2-3, reads DTGVSQNPRHKITKRGQNVTFRCDPISEHNRLYWYRQTLGQGPEFLTYFQNEAQLEKSRLLSDRFSAERPKGSFSTLEIQRTEQGDSAMYLCASSTGRDTQYFGPGTRLTVL.

This clonotype was seen a handful of times. V is TRBV7-9 and J is TRBJ2-7; 14 nucleotides agree with TRBD2. There are 17 residues in the CDR3. Germline CDR1 and CDR2: SEHNR and FQNEAQ (reference sequence). Trimming cost V 1 base and J 5 bases; bases outside gene matches: 7. The CDR3 sequence: CASSLVTSGRALHEQYF. The CDR3 coding sequence is TGTGCCAGCAGCTTAGTGACTAGCGGGAGGGCCCTCCACGAGCAGTACTTC. Full variable domain (missing parts from reference TRBV7-9 and TRBJ2-7): DTGVSQNPRHKITKRGQNVTFRCDPISEHNRLYWYRQTLGQGPEFLTYFQNEAQLEKSRLLSDRFSAERPKGSFSTLEIQRTEQGDSAMYLCASSLVTSGRALHEQYFGPGTRLTVT.

The sample holds a few counts of this clonotype. V gene TRBV7-3 combines with J gene TRBJ2-2, with TRBD1 matching over 7 bases. The CDR3 runs 14 residues. Trimming removed 5 bases from V and 3 bases from J; junction bases left unmatched: 3. The germline CDR1 and CDR2 sequences are SGHTA and FQGTGA. CDR3 sequence: CASSKGQYTGELFF. CDR3 in DNA: TGTGCCAGCAGCAAGGGACAGTACACCGGGGAGCTGTTTTTT.

The genes are TRBV11-3 and TRBJ1-1; D is perhaps TRBD1 (6 bases). The CDR3 sequence is 16 residues long. Germline V lookup: CDR1 SGHNT, CDR2 YENEEA. With 6 bases removed from V and 1 base from J, the gap between germline ends came to 18 bases. CDR3 residues: CASSYGRQGRNTEAFF. As DNA, the CDR3 is TGTGCCAGCAGTTACGGCAGGCAGGGGAGGAACACTGAAGCTTTCTTT.

V is TRBV5-1 and J is TRBJ2-2; tentative D call: TRBD2 (5 bases). Germline V lookup: CDR1 SGHRS, CDR2 YFSETQ. The CDR3 runs 13 residues. V was pared by 3 bases and J by 5 bases, with 8 bases between. The CDR3 nucleotides are TGCGCCAGCAGCTCCGAGGGAACCGGGGAGCTGTTTTTT. Residues: CASSSEGTGELFF.

This clonotype was detected a few times. This chain links TRBV7-9 with TRBJ2-1; D gene ambiguous. V lost 4 bases and J 9 bases, leaving 10 bases between the germline ends. CDR1 is SEHNR and CDR2 is FQNEAQ in the germline V gene (reference sequence). CDR3 size: 12 residues. The CDR3 reads CASSSLIREQFF. The CDR3 coding sequence is TGTGCCAGCAGCTCTCTAATACGTGAGCAGTTCTTC.

This clonotype was seen a handful of times. This sequence joins TRBV5-1 and TRBJ1-1; weak D call: TRBD1 (6 bases). V was pared by 6 bases and J by 0 bases, with 12 bases between. Per the germline V gene, CDR1 is SGHRS and CDR2 is YFSETQ. The CDR3 has 14 residues. CDR3 in amino acids: CASTGGAMNTEAFF. As DNA, the CDR3 is TGCGCCAGCACCGGGGGCGCAATGAACACTGAAGCTTTCTTT.

This clonotype was observed a handful of times. J is TRBJ2-1 and V is TRBV5-1; 8 nucleotides line up with TRBD2. V lost 1 base to trimming and J lost 3 bases; unmatched junction nucleotides: 3. The CDR3 has 15 amino acids. The germline V gene encodes CDR1 SGHRS and CDR2 YFSETQ. The DNA of the CDR3 is TGCGCCAGCAGCTTGCAAGCGGGGGTCTACAATGAGCAGTTCTTC. It yields the protein CASSLQAGVYNEQFF.

V gene TRBV15 combines with J gene TRBJ1-1; 10 bases map to TRBD1. The CDR3 is 18 residues long. Unmatched junction bases numbered 9, after V lost 1 base and J lost 1 base. Germline lookup yields CDR1 LNHNV and CDR2 YYDKDF (reference sequence). The CDR3 sequence: CATSRGHGTGERNTEAFF. Here the CDR3 DNA reads TGTGCCACCAGCAGAGGACACGGGACAGGGGAACGGAACACTGAAGCTTTCTTT.

This clonotype was observed a handful of times. This chain connects TRBV3-1 to TRBJ1-2; weak D call: TRBD1 (5 bases). Germline V gene sequence: CDR1 LGHDT, CDR2 YNNKEL (reference sequence). The V end lost 0 bases, the J end lost 2 bases, and 7 bases lay between the germline ends. The CDR3 is 14 amino acids. The CDR3 DNA reads as TGTGCCAGCAGCCAAGACGGGACGAACTATGGCTACACCTTC. Translated, it gives CASSQDGTNYGYTF.

The genes are TRBV29-1 and TRBJ2-1; 7 bases fit TRBD1. CDR1 SQVTM and CDR2 ANQGSEA come from the germline V gene. There are 13 residues in the CDR3. Trimming cost V 4 bases and J 6 bases; bases outside gene matches: 6. CDR3 loop: CSVATGVLNEQFF. The CDR3 DNA sequence: TGCAGCGTTGCCACAGGGGTACTCAATGAGCAGTTCTTC.

This clonotype appeared a few times. The chain has TRBV3-1 and TRBJ2-2; D uncertain. Germline V CDR1 and CDR2: LGHDT, YNNKEL (reference sequence). CDR3 size: 13 residues. V lost 2 bases and J 6 bases, leaving 7 bases between the germline ends. Here the CDR3 reads CASSQFGSGELFF. The CDR3 nucleotides are TGTGCCAGCAGCCAATTCGGCTCCGGGGAGCTGTTTTTT.

The V call is TRBV6-5, the J call TRBJ1-2, with D tentatively TRBD1 (5 bases). From germline, CDR1 is MNHEY and CDR2 SVGAGI. Trimming shortened V by 1 base and J by 5 bases, and 11 bases separated the two germline ends. This CDR3 spans 14 amino acids. The CDR3 protein is CASSYYPGTYGYTF. Here the CDR3 DNA reads TGTGCCAGCAGTTACTACCCAGGGACTTATGGCTACACCTTC.

V and J are TRBV3-1 and TRBJ2-7; D is unresolved. Trimming pared 4 bases from V and 0 bases from J, leaving 10 bases between. The CDR3 is made up of 14 amino acids. Germline V gene lookup returns CDR1 LGHDT and CDR2 YNNKEL (reference sequence). This CDR3 is CASSRGVPSYEQYF. As DNA, the CDR3 is TGTGCCAGCAGCCGTGGTGTTCCCTCCTACGAGCAGTACTTC.

The chain joins TRBV2 to TRBJ2-5; D unclear. There are 12 residues in the CDR3. Germline-derived CDR1 and CDR2 are SNHLY and FYNNEI. V was cut by 2 bases and J by 6 bases, with 7 bases left in between. The CDR3 nucleotides are TGTGCCAGCAGTGAATTAGGGAAGACCCAGTACTTC. This translates into CASSELGKTQYF.

This clonotype has only a few counts. The chain is built from TRBV7-3 and TRBJ2-3; D is uncertain. The germline V gene encodes CDR1 SGHTA and CDR2 FQGTGA. Trimming cost V 0 bases and J 2 bases, with 6 bases left between them. There are 14 residues in the CDR3. The CDR3 coding sequence is TGTGCCAGCAGCTTAACTGGCACCACAGATACGCAGTATTTT. Translation gives CASSLTGTTDTQYF.

The chain couples TRBV10-3 to TRBJ1-2; 7 positions agree with TRBD1. In germline, CDR1 is ENHRY, CDR2 SYGVKD. This CDR3 has 12 amino acids. V gave up 8 bases and J gave up 6 bases; unmatched junction bases: 6. The CDR3 is CAIGRQGHGYTF. DNA of the CDR3: TGTGCCATCGGACGACAGGGACATGGCTACACCTTC.

J is TRBJ1-1 and V is TRBV11-2, with D perhaps matching TRBD1 (6 bases). CDR1 and CDR2 from the germline V gene are SGHAT and FQNNGV. There are 15 residues in the CDR3. V was pared by 5 bases and J by 7 bases, with 20 bases between. CDR3 loop: CASSPRTNRVGEAFF. CDR3 sequence (DNA): TGTGCCAGCAGCCCCCGAACCAACAGGGTTGGTGAAGCTTTCTTT.

In this sample, this clonotype turned up a few times. This rearrangement joins TRBV4-3 to TRBJ2-4; D ambiguous. This CDR3 comprises 13 residues. Germline CDR1 is LGHNA and CDR2 is YSLEER. Trimming took off 3 bases at V and 8 bases at J, with 11 bases between the two ends. CDR3 sequence reads: CASSQGESDIQYF. The CDR3 DNA reads TGCGCCAGCAGCCAGGGCGAATCAGACATTCAGTACTTC.

The chain uses TRBV20-1 and TRBJ2-3; the match to TRBD2 covers 7 bases. Trimming cost V 3 bases and J 0 bases; bases outside gene matches: 9. CDR1 DFQATT and CDR2 SNEGSKA come from the germline V gene (reference sequence). The CDR3 length is 16 residues. CDR3 sequence: CSARSPWGGSTDTQYF. In DNA, the CDR3 is TGCAGTGCTAGGTCTCCATGGGGGGGAAGCACAGATACGCAGTATTTT.

Only a few counts were recorded for this clonotype. This chain connects TRBV19 to TRBJ1-1; D possibly corresponds to TRBD1 (5 bases). CDR1 is LNHDA, CDR2 SQIVND, per germline (reference sequence). The CDR3 contains 15 residues. Trimming stripped 1 base from V and 4 bases from J, with 13 bases between. CDR3 sequence: CASSIVPGFGTEAFF. The CDR3 coding sequence is TGTGCCAGTAGTATAGTACCAGGGTTCGGCACTGAAGCTTTCTTT. The full variable domain, its missing parts supplied by reference TRBV19 and TRBJ1-1, is DGGITQSPKYLFRKEGQNVTLSCEQNLNHDAMYWYRQDPGQGLRLIYYSQIVNDFQKGDIAEGYSVSREKKESFPLTVTSAQKNPTAFYLCASSIVPGFGTEAFFGQGTRLTVV.

V gene TRBV5-1 combines with J gene TRBJ2-7; the D is unclear. V gave up 4 bases and J gave up 3 bases, with 17 bases separating them. The length of the CDR3 is 15 residues. Germline V CDR1 and CDR2: SGHRS, YFSETQ. The chain's CDR3 is CASSKSPVEIYEQYF. The CDR3 DNA sequence: TGCGCCAGCAGCAAGAGCCCAGTGGAGATCTACGAGCAGTACTTC.

This chain connects TRBV7-9 to TRBJ2-7, with D unclear. Germline V gene data show CDR1 as SEHNR and CDR2 as FQNEAQ (reference sequence). The CDR3 loop spans 13 amino acids. Trimming took 4 bases from V and 3 from J, leaving 10 bases between them. The CDR3 DNA sequence: TGTGCCAGCAGCTCCCTCTCGGGCTACGAGCAGTACTTC. Residues: CASSSLSGYEQYF.

The V and J genes are TRBV5-4 and TRBJ2-3, with TRBD2 identical over 11 bases. The CDR3 is 16 residues long. V trimming: 6 bases; J trimming: 0 bases; junction bases outside the gene matches: 6. Looked up from germline, CDR1 is SGHNT and CDR2 is YYREEE (reference sequence). The CDR3 is CASTPGTSGSTDTQYF. In nucleotides, the CDR3 is TGTGCCAGCACCCCCGGGACTAGCGGTAGCACAGATACGCAGTATTTT.